A single sample gave rise to the 22 T cell receptor beta chains below, sequenced in a study of CXCR3-negative and CXCR3-positive naive CD8 T cells. The libraries of TRB cDNA were prepared using 5' RACE with UMI labels. TCRdb re-called the 5' RACE reads, yielding one record per CDR3 amino acid sequence without DNA. In total, the table holds around 65,000 distinct CDR3 sequences. Their cognate antigens are unknown. General study findings and limits: More hydrophobic TRB CDR3s were found in CXCR3-positive naive cells than in CXCR3-negative naive cells.

Sequences were obtained from naive CXCR3+ CD8+ T cells from blood. Subset in this sample: CD45RO-CCR7+CD27+CD95- naive CD8+ T cells expressing CXCR3 (TNR3+). The origin of the receptors is a human donor in good health. Some clones in this sample may be carry-over from other donors' samples.

V is TRBV20-1 and J is TRBJ2-7; the TCRdb D gene call, TRBD1, has no DNA to confirm it. The length of the CDR3 is 15 residues. CDR1 and CDR2 from the germline V gene are DFQATT and SNEGSKA (reference sequence). This CDR3 reads CSARDRTANLPEQYF.

The chain has TRBV11-2 and TRBJ1-2. CDR3 length: 17 amino acids. Germline CDR1 SGHAT, CDR2 FQNNGV. This chain's CDR3 is CASSSHIRSGQHYGYTF.

The chain combines TRBV5-1 with TRBJ2-7; the D gene TCRdb calls, TRBD1, cannot be checked with no DNA. Germline lookup yields CDR1 SGHRS and CDR2 YFSETQ. The CDR3 totals 17 residues. This CDR3 is CASSQTMVGALTYEQYF.

The chain links TRBV18 to TRBJ1-2; no DNA is available, so the TRBD1 call from TCRdb remains unchecked. Germline V gives CDR1 KGHSH, CDR2 LQKENI. The CDR3 loop spans 12 amino acids. CDR3 region: CASSPGGDDYTF.

This chain connects TRBV14 to TRBJ2-7; TCRdb proposes TRBD1, but this gene call is untestable without DNA. The CDR3 has 15 residues. Germline V lookup: CDR1 SGHDN, CDR2 FVKESK. CDR3 in amino acids: CASSQKGYYSYEQYF.

The chain uses TRBV29-1 and TRBJ1-2; TCRdb's assignment of TRBD1 cannot be checked, as there is no DNA. Germline assignment: CDR1 SQVTM and CDR2 ANQGSEA. This CDR3 is 11 amino acids long. This chain's CDR3 is CSVFRGHGYTF.

V is TRBV12-3 or TRBV12-4 and J is TRBJ2-1; TCRdb designates TRBD1, a call that cannot be tested without DNA. The CDR3 spans 14 residues. CDR3 residues: CASLGQPFYNEQFF.

The chain employs TRBV6-6 and TRBJ1-1; with no DNA, the TCRdb D assignment of TRBD1 cannot be verified. In germline, CDR1 is MNHNY, CDR2 SVGAGI (reference sequence). The length of the CDR3 is 16 residues. Here the CDR3 reads CASSYFQTGSDIEAFF.

This chain uses TRBV7-2 with TRBJ2-3. Germline V gene lookup returns CDR1 SGHTA and CDR2 FQGNSA. The CDR3 has 15 amino acids. CDR3 loop: CASSLEASSTDTQYF.

The V gene is TRBV7-3, the J gene TRBJ2-3; TCRdb's D gene call, TRBD2, goes unchecked for lack of DNA. The CDR3 extends over 16 amino acids. Germline V gives CDR1 SGHTA, CDR2 FQGTGA. The CDR3: CASSPRLAGVTDTRYF.

The genes are TRBV20-1 and TRBJ2-3; TCRdb's assignment of TRBD2 cannot be checked, as there is no DNA. CDR3 length: 17 amino acids. The germline gives CDR1 DFQATT, CDR2 SNEGSKA (reference sequence). The CDR3 loop is CSARTSGGPNPTDTQYF.

The chain employs TRBV10-3 and TRBJ2-5; TCRdb indicates TRBD2, and absent DNA this call remains unverified. Germline CDR1 and CDR2: ENHRY and SYGVKD. The CDR3 runs to 14 residues. The CDR3 loop is CAISGALAEETQYF.

The V and J genes are TRBV7-9 and TRBJ2-3; no DNA is available, so the TRBD1 call from TCRdb remains unchecked. The CDR3 covers 17 residues. CDR1 and CDR2 from the germline V gene are SEHNR and FQNEAQ (reference sequence). CDR3 protein: CASSLAIRRGGTDTQYF.

The rearrangement joins TRBV19 to TRBJ2-1; TCRdb calls TRBD1, which cannot be checked without DNA. Germline lookup yields CDR1 LNHDA and CDR2 SQIVND (reference sequence). This CDR3 region has 15 residues. The CDR3 loop reads CASSIWSEQGNEQFF.

This rearrangement joins TRBV7-6 to TRBJ2-7; TCRdb's assignment of TRBD2 cannot be checked, as there is no DNA. Germline loops: CDR1 SGHVS, CDR2 FNYEAQ. This CDR3 region has 14 residues. CDR3 in amino acids: CASSPRTGNYEQYF.

This chain links TRBV28 with TRBJ2-7; TCRdb designates TRBD1, a call that cannot be tested without DNA. The length of the CDR3 is 15 residues. CDR1 is MDHEN and CDR2 is SYDVKM in the germline V gene. Here the CDR3 reads CASTLWGHSSYEQYF.

The chain uses TRBV7-3 and TRBJ2-1; TCRdb lists TRBD1, though no DNA is available to test this call. The CDR3 is 13 residues long. Germline-derived CDR1 and CDR2 are SGHTA and FQGTGA. The CDR3 sequence is CASSPGQYYEQFF.

The gene calls are TRBV10-3 and TRBJ2-7. Germline V gene data show CDR1 as ENHRY and CDR2 as SYGVKD. The CDR3 consists of 14 residues. CDR3 region: CAISESLGYYEQYF.

The V gene is TRBV29-1, the J gene TRBJ2-1; the D call from TCRdb, TRBD1, cannot be confirmed without DNA. The CDR3 runs 14 residues. Germline V CDR1 and CDR2: SQVTM, ANQGSEA. CDR3 in amino acids: CSARGGSSYNEQFF.

This chain joins TRBV5-1 and TRBJ2-3; the D call from TCRdb, TRBD1, cannot be confirmed without DNA. This CDR3 has 13 amino acids. Germline V gene lookup returns CDR1 SGHRS and CDR2 YFSETQ. The CDR3 sequence is CASRGDYTDTQYF.

V usage is TRBV27 and J usage is TRBJ1-1. CDR1 is MNHEY and CDR2 is SMNVEV in the germline V gene (reference sequence). This CDR3 spans 12 amino acids. The CDR3 sequence: CASSLFGSEAFF.

The chain couples TRBV14 to TRBJ2-7. The CDR3 length is 12 residues. The V gene's germline CDR1 is SGHDN and CDR2 FVKESK. Here the CDR3 reads CASSWGAVEQYF. Looking up the rest from reference TRBV14 and TRBJ2-7 gives the full variable domain: EAGVTQFPSHSVIEKGQTVTLRCDPISGHDNLYWYRRVMGKEIKFLLHFVKESKQDESGMPNNRFLAERTGGTYSTLKVQPAELEDSGVYFCASSWGAVEQYFGPGTRLTVT.